This T cell receptor (beta chain) was profiled in a study of cytomegalovirus exposure and HLA in healthy donors. Per germline, CDR1 GTSNPN and CDR2 SVGIG (reference sequence). The CDR3 totals 14 residues. J was trimmed by 4 bases and V by 0 bases; bases with no gene match: 5. Amplification used 60 Vbeta primers and 13 Jbeta primers. The assay was immunoSEQ multiplex PCR, and TCRdb's table has in-frame clones only and misses some. Seen here are 150,000 to 200,000 clones, approximately 85% observed once, and the top ten hold about 9.3%. For this clone: The antigen is unknown.

Donors in the study were healthy people who gave bone marrow. The study sampled nominally healthy donors, though unrecorded immune exposures were likely. Study results and limitations: Previous analysis showed most TCR beta V segments were productive about 87% or about 30% of the time.

The gene calls are TRBV30 and TRBJ1-1, with TRBD1 matching 7 bases. This TCR came from a man aged 18 to 30 in good health and CMV-seropositive. Source material: PBMCs. The CDR3 DNA reads as TGTGCCTGGAGTGTACTCCCAGGGGGCACTGAAGCTTTCTTT. Amino acid sequence: CAWSVLPGGTEAFF.